This TCR beta chain was profiled in a study of shared clonotypes between healthy human individuals. The wider study: The study enrolled two women and three men aged 18 to 49.

In the case of this clone: Its antigen remains unknown.

Germline CDR1 reads LNHDA; CDR2 reads SQIVND (reference sequence). The CDR3 runs to 18 residues. V was pared by 0 bases and J by 1 base, with 18 bases between. Study outcomes and limitations: Non-shared clonotypes were found to have lower generation probabilities than the clonotypes that were shared by all four of the sorted-subset donors. Measured sharing among donors was expected to vary with sequencing depth. Memory subsets generally showed lower estimated richness than naive subsets.

The protocol was immunoSEQ multiplex PCR, while the TCRdb copy is restricted to in-frame clones and leaves out a portion. The table shows about 640,000 clones, with 55% to 75% occurring only once. This TCR was recovered from a woman under 40 in good health. Source material: memory CD4+ T cells sorted from blood. The subset is: CD45RA-negative fraction. The chain links TRBV19 to TRBJ1-1; D is undetermined. DNA of the CDR3: TGTGCCAGTAGTATAGATTCCAGGAGGGTTAGCGGGAACACTGAAGCTTTCTTT. Translating gives CASSIDSRRVSGNTEAFF.